This T cell receptor beta chain was recovered during a study of T-cell reconstitution after alpha-beta-depleted transplantation in children. General study results and limits: Reportedly, only several hundred clones from non-depleted graft cells drove alpha-beta T-cell counts at about two months. Newly produced T cells mostly accounted for T-cell counts and diversity one year post-transplant.

Trimming shortened V by 2 bases and J by 0 bases, and 12 bases separated the two germline ends. The CDR3 has 16 amino acids. Germline CDR1 SGHRS, CDR2 YFSETQ. This clonotype was detected ten times or more. Its antigen is undetermined. Unique molecular identifiers were used to barcode this TCRbeta library. TCRdb independently ran MiXCR on the PCR reads; one entry per CDR3 protein. The table includes about 870,000 distinct CDR3 sequences, about 15% detected once. The sequenced sample was PBMCs, mostly from graft donor cells, obtained 360 days after TCRalphabeta/CD19-depleted stem cell transplant. The rearrangement uses TRBV5-1 and TRBJ2-1; a weak D match, TRBD2 (6 bases). This TCR was sampled from a male patient aged 10 to 17 who had a stem cell transplant for acute lymphoblastic leukemia, so the T cells may come from the graft donor. The CDR3 DNA is TGCGCCAGCAGCTTAGAGAGACTAGGCTCCTACAATGAGCAGTTCTTC. The encoded protein is CASSLERLGSYNEQFF.